A selection of T cell receptor beta chains follows, all from one sample in a study of CD8 T cells in ankylosing spondylitis. A single record per CDR3 protein comes from TCRdb applying MiXCR to the 5' RACE reads. The sample shows about 90,000 distinct CDR3 sequences, about 8.3% of them seen only once. Sequenced: blood, either unsorted or a sorted T cell fraction (not recorded which). Receptors were obtained from a male donor with ankylosing spondylitis. Both conserved end residues are part of each CDR3. Fields, in order: V gene, clone size, D gene, J gene, CDR3 DNA, CDR3 protein. A D gene is named only where the DNA matches it firmly. A row's size may be missing; if present it is once, few, many or a size class.

v_gene: TRBV21-1
abundance: many
d_gene: -
j_gene: TRBJ1-4
CDR3nt: TGTGCCAGCAGCAAAGCTAGTGACTGTGATGAAAAACTGTTTTTT
CDR3aa: CASSKASDCDEKLFF

v_gene: TRBV7-9
abundance: few
d_gene: -
j_gene: TRBJ2-2
CDR3nt: TGTTCCAGCAGAAAGACAACGAACACCGGGGAGCTGTTTTTT
CDR3aa: CSSRKTTNTGELFF

v_gene: TRBV11-1
abundance: many
d_gene: TRBD2
j_gene: TRBJ2-7
CDR3nt: TGTGCCAGCAGCGCTAGCGGGAATAGAAACGAGCAGTACTTC
CDR3aa: CASSASGNRNEQYF

v_gene: TRBV12-3/TRBV12-4
abundance: -
d_gene: -
j_gene: TRBJ2-1
CDR3nt: TGTGCCAGCAGTTTAGACGCGTTCTACAATGAGCAGTTCTTC
CDR3aa: CASSLDAFYNEQFF

v_gene: TRBV25-1
abundance: many
d_gene: -
j_gene: TRBJ2-2
CDR3nt: TGTGCCAGCAGTGAAGATAGGTTAACCGGGGAGCTGTTTTTT
CDR3aa: CASSEDRLTGELFF

v_gene: TRBV6-1
abundance: many
d_gene: TRBD1
j_gene: TRBJ2-7
CDR3nt: TGTGCCAGCAGTGAAGGGAGGACAGGGGAATACGAGCAGTACTTC
CDR3aa: CASSEGRTGEYEQYF

v_gene: TRBV7-9
abundance: -
d_gene: -
j_gene: TRBJ2-5
CDR3nt: TGTGCCAGCAGCCATCTTGTGGAGACCCAGTACTTC
CDR3aa: CASSHLVETQYF

v_gene: TRBV3-1
abundance: few
d_gene: TRBD1
j_gene: TRBJ1-2
CDR3nt: TGTGCCAGCAGCCGTCCCGGGACAGGGTTTAGCTATGGCTACACCTTC
CDR3aa: CASSRPGTGFSYGYTF

v_gene: TRBV11-3
abundance: many
d_gene: -
j_gene: TRBJ2-3
CDR3nt: TGTGCCAGCAGCTTAGGGGGTGAGGTCCTCGGCACAGATACGCAGTATTTT
CDR3aa: CASSLGGEVLGTDTQYF

v_gene: TRBV7-2
abundance: -
d_gene: TRBD2
j_gene: TRBJ2-1
CDR3nt: TGTGCCAGCAGTCCAAGACTAGCGGGGGTGAGGGATAATGAGCAGTTCTTC
CDR3aa: CASSPRLAGVRDNEQFF

v_gene: TRBV12-3/TRBV12-4
abundance: -
d_gene: -
j_gene: TRBJ1-3
CDR3nt: TGTGCCATCGGACAGTTCTCTGGAAACACCATATATTTT
CDR3aa: CAIGQFSGNTIYF

v_gene: TRBV7-9
abundance: few
d_gene: -
j_gene: TRBJ1-1
CDR3nt: TGTGCCAGCAGCTTGGAGGAGGGCACTGAAGCTTTCTTT
CDR3aa: CASSLEEGTEAFF

v_gene: TRBV7-9
abundance: -
d_gene: -
j_gene: TRBJ1-2
CDR3nt: TGTGCCAGCAGCTTAGAGGCTGACTATGGCTACACCTTC
CDR3aa: CASSLEADYGYTF

v_gene: TRBV2
abundance: -
d_gene: TRBD2
j_gene: TRBJ2-4
CDR3nt: TGTGCCAGCAGTGTTCGACTAGCGGGGAAGACCTTAGCCAAAAACATTCAGTACTTC
CDR3aa: CASSVRLAGKTLAKNIQYF

v_gene: TRBV4-1
abundance: few
d_gene: TRBD1
j_gene: TRBJ1-5
CDR3nt: TGCGCCAGCAGCCACGGACAGGGACTCAATCAGCCCCAGCATTTT
CDR3aa: CASSHGQGLNQPQHF

v_gene: TRBV29-1
abundance: -
d_gene: -
j_gene: TRBJ1-2
CDR3nt: TGCAGCGCCAGGACAGTCGATGGCTACACCTTC
CDR3aa: CSARTVDGYTF

v_gene: TRBV24-1
abundance: -
d_gene: -
j_gene: TRBJ2-2
CDR3nt: TGTGCCACCAGTGATATAGGGCGCACCGGGGAGCTGTTTTTT
CDR3aa: CATSDIGRTGELFF

v_gene: TRBV29-1
abundance: -
d_gene: TRBD1
j_gene: TRBJ2-1
CDR3nt: TGCAGCGTTAAAGCAGGGGGACAGTTCTTC
CDR3aa: CSVKAGGQFF

v_gene: TRBV20-1
abundance: -
d_gene: TRBD1
j_gene: TRBJ2-7
CDR3nt: TGCAGTGCTAGCCTACAGGGGCGGCAGTACTTC
CDR3aa: CSASLQGRQYF

v_gene: TRBV27
abundance: -
d_gene: -
j_gene: TRBJ2-7
CDR3nt: TGTGCCAGCAGTTTATCCCTAAGCGGGTCAGCCTACGAGCAGTACTTC
CDR3aa: CASSLSLSGSAYEQYF

v_gene: TRBV10-2
abundance: few
d_gene: -
j_gene: TRBJ1-1
CDR3nt: TGCGCCAGCGTGGCAGCGCTACAGCTGCTGAACACTGAAGCTTTCTTT
CDR3aa: CASVAALQLLNTEAFF

v_gene: TRBV5-5
abundance: few
d_gene: TRBD1
j_gene: TRBJ2-7
CDR3nt: TGTGCCAGCCGACAGGGAATCCACGAGCAGTACTTC
CDR3aa: CASRQGIHEQYF

v_gene: TRBV7-9
abundance: -
d_gene: TRBD1
j_gene: TRBJ2-5
CDR3nt: TGTGCCAGCAGCTCCTGGACAGGGGGCGTGGAGACCCAGTACTTC
CDR3aa: CASSSWTGGVETQYF

v_gene: TRBV15
abundance: many
d_gene: -
j_gene: TRBJ1-1
CDR3nt: TGTGCCACCAGCAGAACCGGGACCGGTAGCGGCGCTTTCTTT
CDR3aa: CATSRTGTGSGAFF

v_gene: TRBV6-1
abundance: many
d_gene: -
j_gene: TRBJ1-3
CDR3nt: TGTGCCAGCAGTGAAAACGGAGGTCGTATCTCTGGAAACACCATATATTTT
CDR3aa: CASSENGGRISGNTIYF

v_gene: TRBV27
abundance: few
d_gene: -
j_gene: TRBJ2-1
CDR3nt: TGTGCCAGCAGTTTAGTGGGCTACCACAATGAGCAGTTCTTC
CDR3aa: CASSLVGYHNEQFF

v_gene: TRBV7-9
abundance: many
d_gene: TRBD1
j_gene: TRBJ2-2
CDR3nt: TGTGCCAGCACGCCCGGGACAGGGACCACCGGGGAGCTGTTTTTT
CDR3aa: CASTPGTGTTGELFF

v_gene: TRBV29-1
abundance: -
d_gene: TRBD2
j_gene: TRBJ2-7
CDR3nt: TGCAGCGTCTACGGACTAGCGGGAAGGCACAACTACGAGCAGTACTTC
CDR3aa: CSVYGLAGRHNYEQYF

v_gene: TRBV7-7
abundance: few
d_gene: -
j_gene: TRBJ2-1
CDR3nt: TGTGCCAGCAGCTTATCCCCCTGGAGCGGTCGTATCGATGAGCAGTTCTTC
CDR3aa: CASSLSPWSGRIDEQFF

v_gene: TRBV2
abundance: many
d_gene: TRBD1
j_gene: TRBJ2-7
CDR3nt: TGTGCCAGAGAACTCCCCGGGACAGGTTCCTACGAGCAGTACTTC
CDR3aa: CARELPGTGSYEQYF

v_gene: TRBV3-1
abundance: -
d_gene: TRBD2
j_gene: TRBJ2-1
CDR3nt: TGTGCCAGCAGCCAAGATGTAGCGGGTGGGGGAAATGAGCAGTTCTTC
CDR3aa: CASSQDVAGGGNEQFF

v_gene: TRBV7-2
abundance: many
d_gene: -
j_gene: TRBJ2-1
CDR3nt: TGTGCCAGCAGCTTACCGACAGGTTTCCACAATGAGCAGTTCTTC
CDR3aa: CASSLPTGFHNEQFF

v_gene: TRBV12-3/TRBV12-4
abundance: many
d_gene: -
j_gene: TRBJ2-2
CDR3nt: TGTGCCAGCAAAAGCCGGAAGCGTTCCAACACCGGGGAGCTGTTTTTT
CDR3aa: CASKSRKRSNTGELFF

v_gene: TRBV2
abundance: -
d_gene: -
j_gene: TRBJ1-1
CDR3nt: TGTGCCAGCAGTGAAGAGGGCTCCATGGGTGAAGCTTTCTTT
CDR3aa: CASSEEGSMGEAFF

v_gene: TRBV13
abundance: -
d_gene: TRBD1
j_gene: TRBJ2-7
CDR3nt: TGTGCCAGCAGCTCCTCGTGGACAGGCGACCTAAACGAGCAGTACTTC
CDR3aa: CASSSSWTGDLNEQYF

v_gene: TRBV7-9
abundance: -
d_gene: -
j_gene: TRBJ2-1
CDR3nt: TGTGCCAGCAGCCCCCTCGGTTGGAGGGGGGACGGGGAGCAGTTCTTC
CDR3aa: CASSPLGWRGDGEQFF

v_gene: TRBV27
abundance: few
d_gene: -
j_gene: TRBJ2-7
CDR3nt: TGTGCCAGCAGCGAAGGGACCTCCTACGAGCAGTACTTC
CDR3aa: CASSEGTSYEQYF

v_gene: TRBV27
abundance: many
d_gene: -
j_gene: TRBJ1-2
CDR3nt: TGTGCCAGCAGTGACATCTACGCTAACTATGGCTACACCTTC
CDR3aa: CASSDIYANYGYTF

v_gene: TRBV7-2
abundance: many
d_gene: -
j_gene: TRBJ2-1
CDR3nt: TGTGCCAGCAGCTTTTCGGGGGCGGGAGAGCAGTTCTTC
CDR3aa: CASSFSGAGEQFF

v_gene: TRBV20-1
abundance: few
d_gene: TRBD1
j_gene: TRBJ2-3
CDR3nt: TGCAGTGCTAGAGGGTTAGTCAGGGACAGGAACACAGATACGCAGTATTTT
CDR3aa: CSARGLVRDRNTDTQYF

v_gene: TRBV7-9
abundance: few
d_gene: -
j_gene: TRBJ2-3
CDR3nt: TGTGCCAGCAGCTTTGGTCCCGAAGACACAGATACGCAGTATTTT
CDR3aa: CASSFGPEDTDTQYF

v_gene: TRBV27
abundance: -
d_gene: TRBD1
j_gene: TRBJ1-1
CDR3nt: TGTGCCAGCAGTTGGACAGGGGGGCACACTGAAGCTTTCTTT
CDR3aa: CASSWTGGHTEAFF